The subject of this entry is one T cell receptor beta chain. The antigen is unknown. This record belongs to a study of graft-versus-host responses after intestinal transplantation. Study at large: Recipients had transplants, and these were multivisceral, liver-intestinal, or isolated intestinal. Recipients were all induced with anti-thymocyte globulin, then given tacrolimus and steroids for around three years. Study-wide points: There were GvH clones found in recipient marrow, and some of them appeared first in ileum or blood. Graft-versus-host to host-versus-graft clonal ratios in allografts were high in patients with graft-donor T cell macrochimerism.

V was clipped by 5 bases and J by 2 bases, with 11 bases between them. The CDR3 covers 14 residues. Germline-derived CDR1 and CDR2 are MNHEY and SMNVEV (reference sequence). Repertoires were generated with immunoSEQ multiplex PCR, while TCRdb's copy carries only in-frame clones and drops some. Among 95,000 to 110,000 clones listed, 87% were seen once. Specimen: unstimulated CD4+ T cells sorted from spleen or lymph node cells, collected before intestinal transplant. This TCR was sampled from a human donor who received an intestinal transplant. The chain carries TRBV27 and TRBJ2-3, with D unclear. The CDR3 is CASSPWTDTDTQYF. Here the CDR3 DNA reads TGTGCCAGCAGTCCTTGGACCGACACAGATACGCAGTATTTT.